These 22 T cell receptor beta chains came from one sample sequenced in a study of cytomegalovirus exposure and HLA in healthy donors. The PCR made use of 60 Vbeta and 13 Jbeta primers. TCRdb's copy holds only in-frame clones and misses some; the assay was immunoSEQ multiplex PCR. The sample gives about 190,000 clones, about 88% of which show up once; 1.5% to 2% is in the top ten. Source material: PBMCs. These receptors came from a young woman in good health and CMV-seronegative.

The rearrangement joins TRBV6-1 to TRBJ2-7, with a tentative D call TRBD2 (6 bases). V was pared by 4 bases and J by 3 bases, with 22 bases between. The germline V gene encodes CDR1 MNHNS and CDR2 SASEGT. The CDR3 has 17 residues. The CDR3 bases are TGTGCCAGCAGTGGTTTTATTCCGGGAGAGGAGCACTACGAGCAGTACTTC. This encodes CASSGFIPGEEHYEQYF.

In nucleotides, the CDR3 is TGTGCCAGCAGTGAAGGGGTGGGCACGGCGGGGGAGCAGTACTTC. This encodes CASSEGVGTAGEQYF. This chain joins TRBV6-1 and TRBJ2-7; possible D gene TRBD2, 6 bases. V was cut by 1 base and J by 7 bases, with 17 bases left in between. Germline CDR1 is MNHNS and CDR2 is SASEGT. The CDR3 spans 15 residues.

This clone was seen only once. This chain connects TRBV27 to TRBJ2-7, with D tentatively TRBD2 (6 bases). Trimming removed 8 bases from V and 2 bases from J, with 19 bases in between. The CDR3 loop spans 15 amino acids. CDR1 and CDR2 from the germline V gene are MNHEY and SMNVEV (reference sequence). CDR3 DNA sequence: TGTGCCAGCCCCTCGGAGGGACGGGAGCCCTACGAGCAGTACTTC. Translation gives CASPSEGREPYEQYF.

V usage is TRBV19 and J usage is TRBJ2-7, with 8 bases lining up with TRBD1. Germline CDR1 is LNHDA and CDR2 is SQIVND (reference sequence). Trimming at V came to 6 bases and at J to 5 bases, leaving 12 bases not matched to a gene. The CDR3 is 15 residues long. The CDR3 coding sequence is TGTGCCAGTAGCTCACGGACAGGGCCTTGGGACGAGCAGTACTTC. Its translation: CASSSRTGPWDEQYF. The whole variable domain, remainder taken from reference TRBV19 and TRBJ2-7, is DGGITQSPKYLFRKEGQNVTLSCEQNLNHDAMYWYRQDPGQGLRLIYYSQIVNDFQKGDIAEGYSVSREKKESFPLTVTSAQKNPTAFYLCASSSRTGPWDEQYFGPGTRLTVT.

CDR3 bases: TGTGCCAGCAGTTTACTCACTGAAGCTTTCTTT. Amino acid sequence: CASSLLTEAFF. The V call is TRBV28, the J call TRBJ1-1; unclear D gene. Germline-derived CDR1 and CDR2 are MDHEN and SYDVKM. The CDR3 contains 11 residues. Trimming shortened V by 2 bases and J by 4 bases, and 2 bases separated the two germline ends. The entire variable domain, with the rest obtained from reference TRBV28 and TRBJ1-1, is as follows: DVKVTQSSRYLVKRTGEKVFLECVQDMDHENMFWYRQDPGLGLRLIYFSYDVKMKEKGDIPEGYSVSREKKERFSLILESASTNQTSMYLCASSLLTEAFFGQGTRLTVV.

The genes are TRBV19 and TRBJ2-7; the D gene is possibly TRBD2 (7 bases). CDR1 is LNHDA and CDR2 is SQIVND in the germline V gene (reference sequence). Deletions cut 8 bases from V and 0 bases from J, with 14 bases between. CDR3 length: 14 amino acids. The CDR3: CASSRGAFSYEQYF. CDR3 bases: TGTGCCAGTTCACGGGGGGCCTTCTCCTACGAGCAGTACTTC. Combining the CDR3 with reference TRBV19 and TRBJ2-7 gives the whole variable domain DGGITQSPKYLFRKEGQNVTLSCEQNLNHDAMYWYRQDPGQGLRLIYYSQIVNDFQKGDIAEGYSVSREKKESFPLTVTSAQKNPTAFYLCASSRGAFSYEQYFGPGTRLTVT.

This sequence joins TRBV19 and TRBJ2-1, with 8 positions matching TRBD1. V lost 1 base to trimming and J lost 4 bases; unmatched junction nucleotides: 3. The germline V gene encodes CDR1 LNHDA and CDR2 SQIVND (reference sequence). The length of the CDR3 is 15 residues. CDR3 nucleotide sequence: TGTGCCAGTAGTATAGGCGACAGGGGTTACAATGAGCAGTTCTTC. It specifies CASSIGDRGYNEQFF.

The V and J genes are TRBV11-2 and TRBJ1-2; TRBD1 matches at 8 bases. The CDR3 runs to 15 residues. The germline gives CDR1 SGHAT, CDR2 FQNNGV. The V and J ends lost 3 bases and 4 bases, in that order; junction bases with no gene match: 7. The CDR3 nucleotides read TGTGCCAGCAGCTTGGTGGACAGGGCCGTCTATGGCTACACCTTC. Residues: CASSLVDRAVYGYTF.

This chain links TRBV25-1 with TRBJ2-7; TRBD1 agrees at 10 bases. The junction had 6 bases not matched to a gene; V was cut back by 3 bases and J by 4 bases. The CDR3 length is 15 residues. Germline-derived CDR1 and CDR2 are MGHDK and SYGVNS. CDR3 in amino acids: CASSEPGQGKYEQYF. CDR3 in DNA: TGTGCCAGCAGTGAGCCGGGACAGGGGAAATACGAGCAGTACTTC.

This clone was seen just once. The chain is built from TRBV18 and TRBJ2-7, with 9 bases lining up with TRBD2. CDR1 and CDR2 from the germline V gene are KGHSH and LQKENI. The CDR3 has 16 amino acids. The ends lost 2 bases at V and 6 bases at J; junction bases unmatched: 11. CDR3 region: CASSPATGTSLAEQYF. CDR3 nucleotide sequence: TGTGCCAGCTCACCAGCGACCGGGACTAGCCTCGCCGAGCAGTACTTC.

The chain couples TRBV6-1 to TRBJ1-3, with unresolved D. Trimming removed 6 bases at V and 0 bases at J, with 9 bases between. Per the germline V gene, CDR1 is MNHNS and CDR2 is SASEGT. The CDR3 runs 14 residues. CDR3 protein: CASRAFSSGNTIYF. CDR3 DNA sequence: TGTGCCAGCAGAGCTTTTAGCTCTGGAAACACCATATATTTT.

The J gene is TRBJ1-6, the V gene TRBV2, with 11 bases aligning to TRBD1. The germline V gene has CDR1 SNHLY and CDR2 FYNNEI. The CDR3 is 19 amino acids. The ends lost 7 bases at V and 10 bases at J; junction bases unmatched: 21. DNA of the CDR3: TGTGCCAGCACCCCAGGGGGTAGCAGGACAGGGGGCTCTTGGTCACCCCTCCACTTT. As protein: CASTPGGSRTGGSWSPLHF.

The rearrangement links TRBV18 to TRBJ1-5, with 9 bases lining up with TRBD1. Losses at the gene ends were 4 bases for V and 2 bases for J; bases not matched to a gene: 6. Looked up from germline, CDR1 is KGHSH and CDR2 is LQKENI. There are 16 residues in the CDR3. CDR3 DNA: TGTGCCAGCTCACTTACAGGGGGCGCAGGCAATCAGCCCCAGCATTTT. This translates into CASSLTGGAGNQPQHF.

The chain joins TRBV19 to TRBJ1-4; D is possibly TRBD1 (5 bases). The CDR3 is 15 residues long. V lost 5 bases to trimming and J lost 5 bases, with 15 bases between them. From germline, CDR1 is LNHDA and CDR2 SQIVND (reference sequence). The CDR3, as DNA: TGTGCCAGTAGTCCCGGACAAAAAAGGAATGAAAAACTGTTTTTT. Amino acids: CASSPGQKRNEKLFF.

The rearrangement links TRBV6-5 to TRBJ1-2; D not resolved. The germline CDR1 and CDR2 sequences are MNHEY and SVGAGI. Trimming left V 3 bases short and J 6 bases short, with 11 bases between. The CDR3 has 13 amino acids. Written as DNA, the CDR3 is TGTGCCAGCAGTTATTCCCCCTACGATGGCTACACCTTC. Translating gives CASSYSPYDGYTF.

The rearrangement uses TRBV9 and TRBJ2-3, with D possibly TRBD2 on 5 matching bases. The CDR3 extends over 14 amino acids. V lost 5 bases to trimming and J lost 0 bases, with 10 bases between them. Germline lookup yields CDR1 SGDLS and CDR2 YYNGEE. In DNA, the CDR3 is TGTGCCAGCAGACCCGGGGTAAGCACAGATACGCAGTATTTT. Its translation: CASRPGVSTDTQYF.

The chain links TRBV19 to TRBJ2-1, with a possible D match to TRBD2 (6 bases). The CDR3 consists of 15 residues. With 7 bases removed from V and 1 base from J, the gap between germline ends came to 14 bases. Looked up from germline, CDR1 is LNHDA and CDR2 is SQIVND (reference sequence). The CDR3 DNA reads TGTGCCAGTAAATCGGCGGGACCTTCCTACAATGAGCAGTTCTTC. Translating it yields CASKSAGPSYNEQFF.

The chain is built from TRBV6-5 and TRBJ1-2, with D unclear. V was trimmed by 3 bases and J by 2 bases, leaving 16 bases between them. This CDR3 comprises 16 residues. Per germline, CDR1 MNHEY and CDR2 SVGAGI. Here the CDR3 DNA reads TGTGCCAGCAGTTATAGTGAGAAGGAGATGAACTATGGCTACACCTTC. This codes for CASSYSEKEMNYGYTF.

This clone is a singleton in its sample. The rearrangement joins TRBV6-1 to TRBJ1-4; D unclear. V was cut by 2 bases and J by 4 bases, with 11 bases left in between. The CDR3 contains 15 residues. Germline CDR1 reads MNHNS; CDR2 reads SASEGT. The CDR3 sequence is CASSEQAGHNEKLFF. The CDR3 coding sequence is TGTGCCAGCAGTGAACAGGCAGGCCATAATGAAAAACTGTTTTTT.

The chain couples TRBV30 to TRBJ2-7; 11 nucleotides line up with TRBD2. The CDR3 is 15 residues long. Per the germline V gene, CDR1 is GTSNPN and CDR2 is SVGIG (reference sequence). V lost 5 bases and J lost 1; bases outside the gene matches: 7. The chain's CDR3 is CAWGDWTSGSYEQYF. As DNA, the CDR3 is TGTGCCTGGGGGGACTGGACTAGCGGGTCCTACGAGCAGTACTTC. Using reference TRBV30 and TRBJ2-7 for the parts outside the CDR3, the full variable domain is SQTIHQWPATLVQPVGSPLSLECTVEGTSNPNLYWYRQAAGRGLQLLFYSVGIGQISSEVPQNLSASRPQDRQFILSSKKLLLSDSGFYLCAWGDWTSGSYEQYFGPGTRLTVT.

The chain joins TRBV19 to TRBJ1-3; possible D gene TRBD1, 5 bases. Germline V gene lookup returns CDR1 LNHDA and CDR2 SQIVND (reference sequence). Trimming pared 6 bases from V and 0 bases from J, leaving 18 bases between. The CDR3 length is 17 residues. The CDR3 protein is CASRVRGGGPSGNTIYF. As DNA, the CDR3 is TGTGCCAGTAGGGTCCGGGGGGGAGGACCCTCTGGAAACACCATATATTTT.

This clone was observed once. CDR3 coding DNA: TGTGCCAGCAGTCCCTCCGGGACTAACTCCTACGAGCAGTACTTC. It codes for CASSPSGTNSYEQYF. The rearrangement joins TRBV28 to TRBJ2-7; 7 bases map to TRBD2. The V and J ends lost 5 bases and 0 bases, in that order; junction bases with no gene match: 7. The CDR3 runs 15 residues. CDR1 and CDR2 from the germline V gene are MDHEN and SYDVKM.